This T cell receptor beta chain originates from a study of blood T cell repertoires in COVID-19. Study background: Donors in the United States, Italy and Spain gave samples during acute or convalescent COVID-19. The cDNA or gDNA used as material had been derived from T cells, B-cell-depleted T cells, or PBMCs.

Germline CDR1 MNHEY, CDR2 SVGAGI. This CDR3 region has 15 residues. Trimming took 0 bases from V and 0 from J, leaving 6 bases between them. Per the authors' pipeline: Scientists estimated how many nucleated cells there were by amplifying reference gene primers. Clones were sequenced by immunoSEQ multiplex PCR, and TCRdb holds only the in-frame ones, with some missing. For V, J and clone size, that table is used; D and trimming come from the DNA. The sample shows 130,000 or so clones, about 84% of them seen only once. This sequence was found in a woman in her sixties or seventies with acute or convalescent COVID-19. This chain connects TRBV6-5 to TRBJ1-5; D gene unclear. Source material: peripheral blood. The CDR3 here is CASSYSKSSNQPQHF. The CDR3 DNA reads as TGTGCCAGCAGTTACTCGAAGAGTAGCAATCAGCCCCAGCATTTT.